Presented here are 17 T cell receptor beta chains from one specimen sequenced in a study of T cells in Graves' hyperthyroidism and ophthalmopathy. TCR beta CDR3 regions were amplified from RNA transcripts. HTBI primers were employed in a first-round RT-PCR of the TCR CDR3. TCRdb reprocessed the multiplex PCR reads via MiXCR and lists one record per CDR3 protein. Of hundreds of thousands of distinct CDR3 sequences in the sample, approximately 16% were seen once. Input material: blood. The receptors shown here come from a woman aged 18-29 years with Graves' hyperthyroidism.

The chain recombines TRBV27 with TRBJ2-3, with D perhaps given as TRBD1 or TRBD2 (5 bases each). The CDR3 contains 15 residues. The germline V gene has CDR1 MNHEY and CDR2 SMNVEV (reference sequence). V was cut by 2 bases and J by 5 bases, with 14 bases left in between. The CDR3 region has the DNA TGTGCCAGCAGTTTAACCGCGGGTGGGGGAGATACGCAGTATTTT. Residues: CASSLTAGGGDTQYF.

There are a few counts of this clonotype. The rearrangement uses TRBV7-8 and TRBJ1-6; tentatively, D is TRBD1 (5 bases). This CDR3 spans 18 amino acids. V shed 6 bases and J shed 5 bases, with 23 bases lying between them. Germline V gene data show CDR1 as SGHVS and CDR2 as FQNEAQ. The CDR3 spells CASRRGIYKVAHNSPLHF. DNA for the CDR3: TGTGCCAGCAGGAGGGGTATCTACAAGGTCGCCCATAATTCACCCCTCCACTTT.

This clonotype appeared a few times. The genes are TRBV20-1 and TRBJ2-5, with 7 bases that match TRBD1. Germline V gene sequence: CDR1 DFQATT, CDR2 SNEGSKA (reference sequence). CDR3 length equals 12 residues. V lost 4 bases to trimming and J lost 5 bases; unmatched junction nucleotides: 4. The chain's CDR3 is CSATTGVETQYF. CDR3 coding DNA: TGCAGTGCTACCACAGGGGTGGAGACCCAGTACTTC.

Ten or more counts support this clonotype. The chain recombines TRBV6-1 with TRBJ2-7; D remains ambiguous. V lost 1 base and J 3 bases, leaving 16 bases between the germline ends. The CDR3 extends over 16 amino acids. Germline CDR1 is MNHNS and CDR2 is SASEGT. CDR3 amino acids: CASSEGLTIGGYEQYF. In nucleotides, the CDR3 is TGTGCCAGCAGTGAAGGACTGACGATTGGCGGCTACGAGCAGTACTTC.

The sample holds many counts of this clonotype. The V and J genes are TRBV28 and TRBJ2-7; unclear D gene. Germline lookup yields CDR1 MDHEN and CDR2 SYDVKM. This CDR3 is 14 amino acids long. The V and J ends lost 5 bases and 0 bases respectively, with 11 bases between them. The CDR3 loop is CASSDSWSSYEQYF. The CDR3 DNA follows: TGTGCCAGCAGTGACTCTTGGAGCTCCTACGAGCAGTACTTC.

This chain connects TRBV3-1 to TRBJ2-2; 10 bases map to TRBD2. The CDR3 extends over 16 amino acids. CDR1 and CDR2 from the germline V gene are LGHDT and YNNKEL (reference sequence). Trimming at V came to 9 bases and at J to 5 bases, leaving 12 bases not matched to a gene. CDR3 coding DNA: TGTGCCAGTCGCCCCTCTAGCGGGAGACGGACCGGGGAGCTGTTTTTT. Translation gives CASRPSSGRRTGELFF. Full variable domain (remainder filled in from reference TRBV3-1 and TRBJ2-2): DTAVSQTPKYLVTQMGNDKSIKCEQNLGHDTMYWYKQDSKKFLKIMFSYNNKELIINETVPNRFSPKSPDKAHLNLHINSLELGDSAVYFCASRPSSGRRTGELFFGEGSRLTVL.

This clonotype was observed many times. This chain links TRBV6-1 with TRBJ2-3, with a possible D match to TRBD2 (6 bases). Germline V CDR1 and CDR2: MNHNS, SASEGT. The germline V and J ends were trimmed by 6 bases and 2 bases, with 12 bases remaining between them. CDR3 size: 14 residues. The CDR3 reads CASSALATTDTQYF. In nucleotides, the CDR3 is TGTGCCAGCAGCGCTCTAGCGACCACAGATACGCAGTATTTT.

This clonotype was recorded once. The chain couples TRBV15 to TRBJ2-1, with a tentative D call TRBD2 (5 bases). V lost 8 bases and J 1 base, leaving 12 bases between the germline ends. CDR3 size: 14 residues. CDR1 is LNHNV and CDR2 is YYDKDF in the germline V gene (reference sequence). The CDR3 coding sequence is TGTGCCACCTCTCCTAGCATTTCCTACAATGAGCAGTTCTTC. As protein: CATSPSISYNEQFF. Combining the CDR3 with reference TRBV15 and TRBJ2-1 gives the whole variable domain DAMVIQNPRYQVTQFGKPVTLSCSQTLNHNVMYWYQQKSSQAPKLLFHYYDKDFNNEADTPDNFQSRRPNTSFCFLDIRSPGLGDTAMYLCATSPSISYNEQFFGPGTRLTVL.

In this sample, this clonotype turned up once. This chain uses TRBV15 with TRBJ1-1; D gene unclear. CDR1 is LNHNV and CDR2 is YYDKDF in the germline V gene (reference sequence). The CDR3 spans 14 residues. Trimming took 5 bases from V and 4 from J, leaving 14 bases between them. The CDR3 spells CATSRREVGTEAFF. CDR3 nucleotide sequence: TGTGCCACCAGCCGACGGGAGGTTGGCACTGAAGCTTTCTTT. The full variable domain, its missing parts supplied by reference TRBV15 and TRBJ1-1, is DAMVIQNPRYQVTQFGKPVTLSCSQTLNHNVMYWYQQKSSQAPKLLFHYYDKDFNNEADTPDNFQSRRPNTSFCFLDIRSPGLGDTAMYLCATSRREVGTEAFFGQGTRLTVV.

This clonotype was observed a few times. V usage is TRBV24-1 and J usage is TRBJ1-5; tentative D call: TRBD1 (5 bases). The CDR3 extends over 16 amino acids. The germline V and J ends were trimmed by 2 bases and 1 base, with 11 bases remaining between them. Per germline, CDR1 KGHDR and CDR2 SFDVKD. The CDR3 protein is CATSDSGGASNQPQHF. The CDR3 DNA reads TGTGCCACCAGTGATTCCGGAGGGGCGAGCAATCAGCCCCAGCATTTT.

This clonotype showed up many times. The chain links TRBV11-2 to TRBJ2-1; D not resolved. Germline CDR1 is SGHAT and CDR2 is FQNNGV. Trimming took off 1 base at V and 8 bases at J, with 6 bases between the two ends. The CDR3 totals 12 residues. DNA for the CDR3: TGTGCCAGCAGCTTAGGGGTGGATGAGCAGTTCTTC. Translation: CASSLGVDEQFF.

The sample holds a few counts of this clonotype. J is TRBJ1-1 and V is TRBV30; 11 nucleotides match TRBD1. The J segment lost 4 bases and the V segment lost 5 bases, leaving 6 bases of the junction unmatched. The CDR3 contains 14 residues. Germline CDR1 reads GTSNPN; CDR2 reads SVGIG (reference sequence). In DNA, the CDR3 is TGTGCCTGGGGTGGGGACAGGGGGTTCACTGAAGCTTTCTTT. Translated, it gives CAWGGDRGFTEAFF.

This clonotype has ten or more counts. The chain links TRBV5-8 to TRBJ2-7, with a weak D call TRBD1 (6 bases). CDR1 and CDR2 (germline): SGHTS, YDEGEE. The V and J ends lost 2 bases and 5 bases respectively, with 14 bases between them. CDR3 length equals 14 residues. As DNA, the CDR3 is TGTGCCAGCAGCTTCTGGGGGCGCGAGGACGAGCAGTACTTC. This translates into CASSFWGREDEQYF.

This clonotype was detected many times. This chain joins TRBV5-1 and TRBJ1-1; 7 nucleotides agree with TRBD1. CDR1 SGHRS and CDR2 YFSETQ come from the germline V gene. V trimming: 0 bases; J trimming: 3 bases; junction bases outside the gene matches: 5. CDR3 length equals 15 residues. The CDR3 is CASSLGDRAHTEAFF. In DNA form, the CDR3 reads TGCGCCAGCAGCTTGGGAGACAGGGCTCACACTGAAGCTTTCTTT.

This clonotype has only a few counts. CDR3 coding DNA: TGTGCCAGCAGTTTAACTGATGGGGACGGGGATGGCTACACCTTC. It yields the protein CASSLTDGDGDGYTF. This chain joins TRBV27 and TRBJ1-2; the D gene is possibly TRBD1 (5 bases). CDR3 size: 15 residues. The V gene lost 2 bases and the J gene lost 6 bases, with 16 bases spanning the gap. Germline CDR1 MNHEY, CDR2 SMNVEV (reference sequence).

The V and J genes are TRBV30 and TRBJ2-1, with 14 bases identical to TRBD2. J lost 8 bases, V lost 7 bases, and 13 bases had no gene match. CDR3 length: 16 residues. Germline assignment: CDR1 GTSNPN and CDR2 SVGIG (reference sequence). The CDR3 DNA is TGTGCCTCCCCAGCCTCGACTAGCGGGAGGGTAGATGAGCAGTTCTTC. Amino acid sequence: CASPASTSGRVDEQFF. The variable domain in full, with the rest retrieved from reference TRBV30 and TRBJ2-1, is SQTIHQWPATLVQPVGSPLSLECTVEGTSNPNLYWYRQAAGRGLQLLFYSVGIGQISSEVPQNLSASRPQDRQFILSSKKLLLSDSGFYLCASPASTSGRVDEQFFGPGTRLTVL.

This chain links TRBV30 with TRBJ2-1; 9 bases are shared with TRBD2. Germline-derived CDR1 and CDR2 are GTSNPN and SVGIG (reference sequence). This CDR3 has 15 amino acids. The trim removed 3 bases at V and 3 bases at J, leaving 6 bases unmatched. The CDR3 region is CAWRIAGAVYNEQFF. CDR3 DNA: TGTGCCTGGAGAATAGCGGGAGCTGTCTACAATGAGCAGTTCTTC.